This T cell receptor beta chain was captured in a study of T cells in Graves' hyperthyroidism and ophthalmopathy. At the level of the study: Peripheral blood was acquired at first diagnosis, ahead of any therapy whatsoever.

Researchers amplified the TCR beta CDR3 regions from RNA transcripts. When the TCR CDR3 underwent first-round RT-PCR, the HTBI primer set was used. TCRdb called the multiplex PCR reads again in MiXCR, with one record for every CDR3 protein. The table shows some 460,000 distinct CDR3 sequences, with roughly 14% occurring only once. Stability of Graves' hyperthyroidism was defined as absent ophthalmopathy progression within 18 months. These patients, aged 18 to 65, had recently diagnosed hyperthyroidism lasting under 2 months. The diagnostic basis comprised clinical symptoms, serum thyroxine and TRAb, thyroid ultrasound and orbital computed tomography. Germline-derived CDR1 and CDR2 are SGHTA and FQGTGA. The trim removed 2 bases at V and 8 bases at J, leaving 12 bases unmatched. There are 17 residues in the CDR3.

This TCR was sampled from a woman younger than 35 with Graves' hyperthyroidism. Material: blood. The chain combines TRBV7-3 with TRBJ2-1; 10 bases fit TRBD2. The CDR3 is CASSLAGLADSRDEQFF. The DNA of the CDR3 is TGTGCCAGCAGCTTAGCAGGACTAGCGGATTCTAGGGATGAGCAGTTCTTC.